The present TCR beta chain was sequenced within a study of blood T cell repertoires in COVID-19. Study in general: Specimens from acute and convalescent COVID-19 originated in the United States, Italy and Spain. PBMCs, B-cell-depleted T cells, or T cells provided the cDNA or gDNA that made up the material.

Here immunoSEQ multiplex PCR was the method, and the copy in TCRdb shows in-frame clones only, minus some. The data show over 150,000 clones, about four fifths seen once. From germline, CDR1 is MNHEY and CDR2 SVGEGT. The length of the CDR3 is 13 residues. V lost 2 bases and J lost 14; bases outside the gene matches: 10. Sequencing used peripheral blood. V usage is TRBV6-2 or TRBV6-3 and J usage is TRBJ1-2; 8 positions agree with TRBD1. This TCR came from a human donor in a cohort sampled during active COVID-19. The CDR3 region has the DNA TGTGCCAGCAGTTACGGGGCGGACAGGGATTTGACCTTC. Amino acid sequence: CASSYGADRDLTF.